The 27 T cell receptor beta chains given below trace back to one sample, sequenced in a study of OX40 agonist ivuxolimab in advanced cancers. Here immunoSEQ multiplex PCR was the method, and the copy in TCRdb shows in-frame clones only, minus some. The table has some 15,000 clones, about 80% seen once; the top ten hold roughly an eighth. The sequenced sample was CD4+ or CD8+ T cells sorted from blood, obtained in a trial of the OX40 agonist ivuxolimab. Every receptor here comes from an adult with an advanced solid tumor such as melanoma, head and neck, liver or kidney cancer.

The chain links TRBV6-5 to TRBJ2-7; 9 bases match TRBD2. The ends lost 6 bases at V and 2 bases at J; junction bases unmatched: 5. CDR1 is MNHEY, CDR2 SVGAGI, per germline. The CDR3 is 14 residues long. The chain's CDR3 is CASRPGLAPYEQYF. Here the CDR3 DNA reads TGTGCCAGCAGACCAGGACTAGCGCCCTACGAGCAGTACTTC.

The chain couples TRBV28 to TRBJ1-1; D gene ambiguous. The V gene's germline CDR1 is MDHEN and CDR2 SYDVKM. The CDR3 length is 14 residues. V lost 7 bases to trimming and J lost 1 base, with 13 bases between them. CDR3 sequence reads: CASTAGWGNTEAFF. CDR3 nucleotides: TGTGCCAGCACCGCCGGCTGGGGGAACACTGAAGCTTTCTTT.

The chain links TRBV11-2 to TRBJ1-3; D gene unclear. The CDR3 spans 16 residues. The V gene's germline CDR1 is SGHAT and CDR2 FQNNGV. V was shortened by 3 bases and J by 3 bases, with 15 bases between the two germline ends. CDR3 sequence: CASSFSRPSGGNTIYF. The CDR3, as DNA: TGTGCCAGCAGCTTCTCCCGACCTTCAGGTGGAAACACCATATATTTT.

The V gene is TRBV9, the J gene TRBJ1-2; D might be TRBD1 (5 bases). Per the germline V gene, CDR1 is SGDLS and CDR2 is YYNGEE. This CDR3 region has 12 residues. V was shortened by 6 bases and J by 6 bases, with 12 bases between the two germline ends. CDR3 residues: CASMGPANGYTF. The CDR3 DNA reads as TGTGCCAGCATGGGACCCGCCAATGGCTACACCTTC.

The CDR3 nucleotides read TGTGCCATGCTCCGGGATACAGGGGTATCCAATGAGCAGTTCTTC. Translated, it gives CAMLRDTGVSNEQFF. The chain links TRBV2 to TRBJ2-1; 7 bases agree with TRBD1. Trimming at V came to 10 bases and at J to 6 bases, leaving 15 bases not matched to a gene. Germline V gene sequence: CDR1 SNHLY, CDR2 FYNNEI. This CDR3 contains 15 residues.

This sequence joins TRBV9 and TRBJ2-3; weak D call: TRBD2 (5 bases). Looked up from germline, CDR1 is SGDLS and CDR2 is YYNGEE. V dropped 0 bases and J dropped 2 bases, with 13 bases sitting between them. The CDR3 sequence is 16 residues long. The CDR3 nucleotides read TGTGCCAGCAGCGTAGGGTGGGGAGCGAACACAGATACGCAGTATTTT. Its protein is CASSVGWGANTDTQYF. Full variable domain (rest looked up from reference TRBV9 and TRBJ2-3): DSGVTQTPKHLITATGQRVTLRCSPRSGDLSVYWYQQSLDQGLQFLIQYYNGEERAKGNILERFSAQQFPDLHSELNLSSLELGDSALYFCASSVGWGANTDTQYFGPGTRLTVL.

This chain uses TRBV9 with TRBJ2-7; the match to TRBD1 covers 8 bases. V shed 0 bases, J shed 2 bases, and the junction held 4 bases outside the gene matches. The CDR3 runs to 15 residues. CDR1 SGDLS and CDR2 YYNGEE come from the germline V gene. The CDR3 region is CASSVASGGAYEQYF. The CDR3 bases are TGTGCCAGCAGCGTAGCTTCAGGGGGCGCCTACGAGCAGTACTTC.

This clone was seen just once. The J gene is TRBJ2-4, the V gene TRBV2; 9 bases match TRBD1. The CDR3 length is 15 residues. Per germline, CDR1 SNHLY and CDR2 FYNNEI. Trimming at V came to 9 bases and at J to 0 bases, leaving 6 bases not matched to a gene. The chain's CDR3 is CASDRGILAKNIQYF. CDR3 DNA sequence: TGTGCCAGTGACAGGGGGATTCTAGCCAAAAACATTCAGTACTTC.

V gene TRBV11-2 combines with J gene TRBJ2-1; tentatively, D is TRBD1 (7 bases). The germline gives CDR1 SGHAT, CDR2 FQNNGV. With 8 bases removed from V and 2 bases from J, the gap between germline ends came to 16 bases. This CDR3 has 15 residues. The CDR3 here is CASFGGRGAYNEQFF. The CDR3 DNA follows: TGTGCCAGCTTCGGGGGCAGGGGGGCCTACAATGAGCAGTTCTTC.

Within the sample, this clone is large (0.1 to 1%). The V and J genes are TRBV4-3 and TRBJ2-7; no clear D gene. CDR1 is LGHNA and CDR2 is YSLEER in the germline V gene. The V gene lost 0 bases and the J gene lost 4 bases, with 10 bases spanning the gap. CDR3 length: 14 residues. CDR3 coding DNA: TGCGCCAGCAGCCAAGAAGACAACTCGTACGAGCAGTACTTC. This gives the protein CASSQEDNSYEQYF.

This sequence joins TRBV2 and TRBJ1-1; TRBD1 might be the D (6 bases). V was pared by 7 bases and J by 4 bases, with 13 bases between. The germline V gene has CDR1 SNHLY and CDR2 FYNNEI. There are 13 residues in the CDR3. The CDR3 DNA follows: TGTGCCAGCACGGGGGGACACCCCACTGAAGCTTTCTTT. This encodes CASTGGHPTEAFF.

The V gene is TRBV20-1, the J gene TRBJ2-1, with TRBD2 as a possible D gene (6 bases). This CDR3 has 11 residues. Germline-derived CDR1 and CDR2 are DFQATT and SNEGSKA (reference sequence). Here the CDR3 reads CTGPGLNEQFF. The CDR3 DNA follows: TGCACTGGGCCGGGACTCAATGAGCAGTTCTTC.

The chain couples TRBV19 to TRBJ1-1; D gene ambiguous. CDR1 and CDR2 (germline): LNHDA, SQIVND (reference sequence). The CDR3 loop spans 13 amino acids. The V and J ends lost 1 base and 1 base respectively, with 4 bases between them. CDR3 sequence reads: CASSIGQNTEAFF. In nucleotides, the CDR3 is TGTGCCAGTAGTATAGGGCAGAACACTGAAGCTTTCTTT. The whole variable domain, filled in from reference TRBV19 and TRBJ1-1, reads DGGITQSPKYLFRKEGQNVTLSCEQNLNHDAMYWYRQDPGQGLRLIYYSQIVNDFQKGDIAEGYSVSREKKESFPLTVTSAQKNPTAFYLCASSIGQNTEAFFGQGTRLTVV.

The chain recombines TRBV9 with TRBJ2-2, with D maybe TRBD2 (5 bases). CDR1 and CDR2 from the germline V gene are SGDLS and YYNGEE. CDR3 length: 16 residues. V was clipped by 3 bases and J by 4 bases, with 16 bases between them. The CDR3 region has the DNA TGTGCCAGCAGCGCAGAACTAGGGTATAGCACCGGGGAGCTGTTTTTT. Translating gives CASSAELGYSTGELFF. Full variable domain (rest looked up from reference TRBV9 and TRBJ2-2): DSGVTQTPKHLITATGQRVTLRCSPRSGDLSVYWYQQSLDQGLQFLIQYYNGEERAKGNILERFSAQQFPDLHSELNLSSLELGDSALYFCASSAELGYSTGELFFGEGSRLTVL.

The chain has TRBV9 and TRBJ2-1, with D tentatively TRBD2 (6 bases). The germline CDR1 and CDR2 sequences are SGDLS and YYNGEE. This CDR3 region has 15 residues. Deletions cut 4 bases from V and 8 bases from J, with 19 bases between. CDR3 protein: CASSPRRDPWDEQFF. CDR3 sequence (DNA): TGTGCCAGCAGCCCTCGGCGGGACCCCTGGGATGAGCAGTTCTTC.

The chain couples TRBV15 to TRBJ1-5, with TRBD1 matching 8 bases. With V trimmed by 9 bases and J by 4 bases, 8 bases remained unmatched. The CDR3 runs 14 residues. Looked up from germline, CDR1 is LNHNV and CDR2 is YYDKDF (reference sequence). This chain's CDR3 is CATHAGGENQPQHF. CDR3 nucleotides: TGTGCCACTCACGCAGGGGGCGAAAATCAGCCCCAGCATTTT.

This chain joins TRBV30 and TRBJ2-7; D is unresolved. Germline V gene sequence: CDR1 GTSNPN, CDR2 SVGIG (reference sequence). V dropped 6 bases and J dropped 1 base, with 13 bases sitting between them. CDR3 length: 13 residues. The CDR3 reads CACGRVASYEQYF. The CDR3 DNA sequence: TGTGCCTGCGGCCGGGTGGCTTCCTACGAGCAGTACTTC.

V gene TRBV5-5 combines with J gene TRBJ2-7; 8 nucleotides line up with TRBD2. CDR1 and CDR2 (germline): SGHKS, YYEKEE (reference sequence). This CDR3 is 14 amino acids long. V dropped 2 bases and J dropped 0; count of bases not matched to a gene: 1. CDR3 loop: CASSLLADSYEQYF. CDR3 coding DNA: TGTGCCAGCAGCTTACTAGCGGACTCCTACGAGCAGTACTTC.

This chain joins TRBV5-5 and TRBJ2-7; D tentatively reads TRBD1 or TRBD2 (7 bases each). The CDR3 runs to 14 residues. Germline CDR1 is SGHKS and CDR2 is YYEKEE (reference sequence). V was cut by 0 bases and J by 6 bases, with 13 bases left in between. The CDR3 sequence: CASSLAQGGPEQYF. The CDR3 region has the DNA TGTGCCAGCAGCTTGGCTCAGGGGGGGCCCGAGCAGTACTTC.

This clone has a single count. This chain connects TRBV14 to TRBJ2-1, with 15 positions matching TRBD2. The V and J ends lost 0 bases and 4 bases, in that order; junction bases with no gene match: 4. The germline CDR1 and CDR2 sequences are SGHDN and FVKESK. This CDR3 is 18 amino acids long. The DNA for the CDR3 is TGTGCCAGCAGCCAAGACTGGGGACTAGCGGGAGGTTACAATGAGCAGTTCTTC. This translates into CASSQDWGLAGGYNEQFF. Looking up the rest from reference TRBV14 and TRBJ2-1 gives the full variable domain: EAGVTQFPSHSVIEKGQTVTLRCDPISGHDNLYWYRRVMGKEIKFLLHFVKESKQDESGMPNNRFLAERTGGTYSTLKVQPAELEDSGVYFCASSQDWGLAGGYNEQFFGPGTRLTVL.

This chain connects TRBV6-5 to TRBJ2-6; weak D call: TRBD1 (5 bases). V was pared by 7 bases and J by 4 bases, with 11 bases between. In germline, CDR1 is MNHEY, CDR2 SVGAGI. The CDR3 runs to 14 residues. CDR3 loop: CASTPGPGANVLTF. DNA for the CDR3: TGTGCCAGCACCCCAGGGCCCGGGGCCAACGTCCTGACTTTC.

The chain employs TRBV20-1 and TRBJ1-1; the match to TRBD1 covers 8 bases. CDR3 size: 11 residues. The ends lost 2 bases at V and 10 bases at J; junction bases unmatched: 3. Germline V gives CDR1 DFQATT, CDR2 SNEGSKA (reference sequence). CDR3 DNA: TGCAGTGCTAGACAGGGGGCGGGAGCTTTCTTT. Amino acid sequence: CSARQGAGAFF.

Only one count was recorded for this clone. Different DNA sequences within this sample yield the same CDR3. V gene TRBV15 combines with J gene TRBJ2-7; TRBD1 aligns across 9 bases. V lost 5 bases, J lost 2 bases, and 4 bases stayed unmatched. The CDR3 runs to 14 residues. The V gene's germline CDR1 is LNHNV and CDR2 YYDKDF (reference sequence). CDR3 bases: TGTGCCACCAGCGACAGGACAGGGGCCTACGAGCAGTACTTC. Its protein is CATSDRTGAYEQYF.

CDR3 sequence (DNA): TGTGCCAGCGGGGGCAACTACAATGAGCAGTTCTTC. It encodes CASGGNYNEQFF. The chain links TRBV7-9 to TRBJ2-1, with a tentative D call TRBD1 (6 bases). The V end was cut by 8 bases, the J end by 3 bases, with 8 bases between. The germline gives CDR1 SEHNR, CDR2 FQNEAQ (reference sequence). This CDR3 comprises 12 residues.

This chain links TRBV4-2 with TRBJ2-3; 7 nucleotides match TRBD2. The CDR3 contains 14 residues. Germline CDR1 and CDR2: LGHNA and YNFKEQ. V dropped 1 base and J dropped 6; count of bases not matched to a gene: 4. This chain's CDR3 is CASSQVREGDTQYF. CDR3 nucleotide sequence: TGTGCCAGCAGCCAAGTAAGGGAGGGCGATACGCAGTATTTT.

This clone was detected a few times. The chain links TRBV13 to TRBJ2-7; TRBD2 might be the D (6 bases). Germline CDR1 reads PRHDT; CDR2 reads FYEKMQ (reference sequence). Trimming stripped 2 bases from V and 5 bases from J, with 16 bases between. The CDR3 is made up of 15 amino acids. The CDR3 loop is CASSLSYGEENEQYF. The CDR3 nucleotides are TGTGCCAGCAGCTTATCGTACGGGGAGGAGAACGAGCAGTACTTC.

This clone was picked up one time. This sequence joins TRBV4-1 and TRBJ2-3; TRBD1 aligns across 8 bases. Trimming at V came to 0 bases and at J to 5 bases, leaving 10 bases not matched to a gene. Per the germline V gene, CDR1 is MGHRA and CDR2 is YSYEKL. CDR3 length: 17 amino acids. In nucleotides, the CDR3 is TGCGCCAGCAGCCAAGATCAGGGCAGGGGGCGCAGAGATACGCAGTATTTT. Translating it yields CASSQDQGRGRRDTQYF.